The 20 T cell receptor beta chains in this list originate from one sample, sequenced in a study of T cell repertoires in cytomegalovirus infection. MiXCR, applied by TCRdb to the reads, yields one record per CDR3 protein. This table has some 680,000 distinct CDR3 sequences, roughly 35% appearing once. The sample was PBMCs. The receptors stem from a human donor in good health (CMV status not recorded). Some clones in this sample may be carry-over from other donors' samples.

This clonotype was observed a handful of times. This chain connects TRBV29-1 to TRBJ1-1; D unresolved. The CDR3 runs to 13 residues. The germline gives CDR1 SQVTM, CDR2 ANQGSEA. V was shortened by 0 bases and J by 0 bases, with 5 bases between the two germline ends. The CDR3, as DNA: TGCAGCGTTGAAGAGGGCATGAACACTGAAGCTTTCTTT. It is translated as CSVEEGMNTEAFF.

A few counts support this clonotype. CDR3 protein: CASSLVPPPGTEAFF. CDR3 sequence (DNA): TGTGCCAGCAGTTTAGTCCCGCCCCCGGGGACTGAAGCTTTCTTT. The chain is built from TRBV12-3 or TRBV12-4 and TRBJ1-1; D uncertain. V gave up 1 base and J gave up 5 bases, with 14 bases separating them. The CDR3 sequence is 15 residues long.

This chain links TRBV7-2 with TRBJ2-5; D gene unclear. CDR3 length: 20 amino acids. CDR1 is SGHTA and CDR2 is FQGNSA in the germline V gene. The V end was cut by 6 bases, the J end by 6 bases, with 35 bases between. CDR3 sequence reads: CASSYLWSQLRGPLLKTQYF. Written as DNA, the CDR3 is TGTGCCAGCAGTTATCTATGGTCGCAATTGCGAGGTCCTTTGCTAAAGACCCAGTACTTC. The full variable domain, in which reference TRBV7-2 and TRBJ2-5 provide the parts outside the CDR3, is GAGVSQSPSNKVTEKGKDVELRCDPISGHTALYWYRQSLGQGLEFLIYFQGNSAPDKSGLPSDRFSAERTGGSVSTLTIQRTQQEDSAVYLCASSYLWSQLRGPLLKTQYFGPGTRLLVL.

The chain recombines TRBV7-2 with TRBJ1-5; 10 bases fit TRBD1. Germline CDR1 is SGHTA and CDR2 is FQGNSA. This CDR3 spans 15 amino acids. With 5 bases clipped from V and 7 bases from J, the junction kept 8 bases outside the gene matches. DNA for the CDR3: TGTGCCAGCAGCCATCAGGGACAGGGGAACCAGCCCCAGCATTTT. Protein sequence: CASSHQGQGNQPQHF.

The rearrangement joins TRBV11-2 to TRBJ2-2; D is ambiguous. This CDR3 has 14 amino acids. V lost 1 base, J lost 6 bases, and 9 bases lay in between. The germline gives CDR1 SGHAT, CDR2 FQNNGV. CDR3 sequence reads: CASSLGLESGELFF. CDR3 bases: TGTGCCAGCAGCTTAGGGCTGGAGTCCGGGGAGCTGTTTTTT.

The chain couples TRBV20-1 to TRBJ2-7; weak D call: TRBD2 (5 bases). V dropped 6 bases and J dropped 4 bases, with 13 bases sitting between them. Per germline, CDR1 DFQATT and CDR2 SNEGSKA (reference sequence). This CDR3 is 12 amino acids long. The CDR3 reads CSAARALYEQYF. The CDR3 nucleotides are TGCAGTGCCGCGAGGGCCTTATACGAGCAGTACTTC.

This chain uses TRBV15 with TRBJ2-1, with 8 bases that match TRBD2. The V segment lost 2 bases and the J segment 0 bases; nucleotides outside the gene matches: 6. The CDR3 sequence is 17 residues long. Germline lookup yields CDR1 LNHNV and CDR2 YYDKDF (reference sequence). CDR3 region: CATSRKTSGSSYNEQFF. The CDR3 DNA follows: TGTGCCACCAGCAGAAAAACTAGCGGAAGCTCCTACAATGAGCAGTTCTTC.

This clonotype has just a few counts. The chain joins TRBV27 to TRBJ2-3, with D possibly TRBD1 on 6 matching bases. Germline V gene lookup returns CDR1 MNHEY and CDR2 SMNVEV (reference sequence). The ends were cut back, 0 bases at V and 0 bases at J, with 10 bases in the middle. The CDR3 runs to 16 residues. The CDR3 bases are TGTGCCAGCAGTTTATCGGAGGACAGTAGCACAGATACGCAGTATTTT. Protein: CASSLSEDSSTDTQYF.

The rearrangement links TRBV14 to TRBJ2-5, with D perhaps TRBD2 (6 bases). The CDR3 contains 14 residues. The germline CDR1 and CDR2 sequences are SGHDN and FVKESK. Trimming took 7 bases from V and 2 from J, leaving 14 bases between them. This CDR3 reads CASKSAGSQETQYF. The DNA for the CDR3 is TGTGCCAGCAAGTCGGCGGGGTCTCAAGAGACCCAGTACTTC.

This clonotype was seen a few times. The junction does not match germline at one end; this may be a read error. V usage is TRBV28 and J usage is TRBJ2-3, with 7 bases fitting TRBD2. Per germline, CDR1 MDHEN and CDR2 SYDVKM. This CDR3 region has 14 residues. Written as DNA, the CDR3 is TGTGCCAGCCGGAGAGGGGAGGGCACTGATACGCAGTATTTT. As protein: CASRRGEGTDTQYF.

This clonotype has just a few counts. The genes are TRBV28 and TRBJ1-2; D unresolved. CDR3 size: 13 residues. Germline V CDR1 and CDR2: MDHEN, SYDVKM. The V and J ends lost 5 bases and 3 bases respectively, with 10 bases between them. CDR3 residues: CASSGFRDYGYTF. CDR3 coding DNA: TGTGCCAGCAGTGGATTTCGGGACTATGGCTACACCTTC.

The genes are TRBV10-3 and TRBJ2-3; 9 bases line up with TRBD1. J gave up 12 bases and V 7 bases, and 17 bases lay outside the gene matches. CDR3 size: 15 residues. CDR1 is ENHRY, CDR2 SYGVKD, per germline. The CDR3 region is CAITSGTGPLTAQYF. As DNA, the CDR3 is TGTGCCATCACCTCCGGGACAGGGCCCCTTACGGCCCAGTATTTT.

This clonotype showed up many times. The rearrangement joins TRBV7-6 to TRBJ1-1, with D perhaps matching TRBD1 (6 bases). The CDR3 has 15 amino acids. Trimming shortened V by 2 bases and J by 0 bases, and 10 bases separated the two germline ends. CDR1 and CDR2 from the germline V gene are SGHVS and FNYEAQ. CDR3 amino acids: CASSLRTAMNTEAFF. CDR3 coding DNA: TGTGCCAGCAGCTTAAGGACAGCTATGAACACTGAAGCTTTCTTT.

In its sample, this clonotype was seen a few times. This chain links TRBV28 with TRBJ2-2; TRBD1 is a possible D gene (6 bases). The V gene's germline CDR1 is MDHEN and CDR2 SYDVKM. V was trimmed by 6 bases and J by 6 bases, leaving 20 bases between them. The CDR3 is made up of 16 amino acids. The CDR3 sequence: CASSPEGERTPGELFF. The DNA of the CDR3 is TGTGCCAGCAGCCCTGAGGGGGAGCGTACCCCCGGGGAGCTGTTTTTT.

In its sample, this clonotype was seen a few times. The chain couples TRBV11-2 to TRBJ2-5, with 7 positions matching TRBD1. The germline V gene has CDR1 SGHAT and CDR2 FQNNGV. The CDR3 consists of 14 residues. The ends lost 5 bases at V and 5 bases at J; junction bases unmatched: 8. The CDR3 region is CASSRGDRKETQYF. The CDR3, as DNA: TGTGCCAGCAGCAGAGGGGACAGAAAGGAGACCCAGTACTTC.

This chain joins TRBV6-1 and TRBJ2-1; D is unclear. Germline V gene lookup returns CDR1 MNHNS and CDR2 SASEGT. The V and J ends lost 2 bases and 3 bases respectively, with 11 bases between them. The CDR3 extends over 15 amino acids. CDR3 DNA: TGTGCCAGCAGTGAATTAGGAGAACGCTACAATGAGCAGTTCTTC. This gives the protein CASSELGERYNEQFF.

This clonotype occurred a few times. The chain combines TRBV20-1 with TRBJ1-5; 7 bases agree with TRBD1. CDR3 size: 19 residues. From germline, CDR1 is DFQATT and CDR2 SNEGSKA (reference sequence). V dropped 0 bases and J dropped 0; count of bases not matched to a gene: 14. The CDR3 region has the DNA TGCAGTGCTAGAGATCGTGGGGACAGCGTTCTTTATAGCAATCAGCCCCAGCATTTT. Its protein product is CSARDRGDSVLYSNQPQHF.

V and J are TRBV4-1 and TRBJ2-5; either TRBD1 or TRBD2 may supply D (5 bases each). Germline V gives CDR1 MGHRA, CDR2 YSYEKL. V lost 2 bases and J 4 bases, leaving 14 bases between the germline ends. CDR3 size: 15 residues. As DNA, the CDR3 is TGCGCCAGCAGCCAACCGGGACCCGCGGCAGAGACCCAGTACTTC. Protein: CASSQPGPAAETQYF.

The rearrangement links TRBV5-1 to TRBJ2-3, with TRBD2 as a possible D gene (6 bases). CDR1 is SGHRS and CDR2 is YFSETQ in the germline V gene. The CDR3 covers 16 residues. Trimming shortened V by 3 bases and J by 2 bases, and 16 bases separated the two germline ends. CDR3 bases: TGCGCCAGCAGCTCCGTCAGCGCGGGGTACACAGATACGCAGTATTTT. The encoded protein is CASSSVSAGYTDTQYF.

The CDR3 region is CASSYSGMWTGSSYEQYF. The CDR3, as DNA: TGTGCCAGCAGTTACTCGGGGATGTGGACAGGGAGCTCCTACGAGCAGTACTTC. The V and J genes are TRBV6-2 or TRBV6-3 and TRBJ2-7; 8 bases are a match to TRBD1. Germline V gene lookup returns CDR1 MNHEY and CDR2 SVGEGT. The ends lost 0 bases at V and 0 bases at J; junction bases unmatched: 10. The CDR3 runs to 18 residues.